This record concerns one TCR beta chain sequence. Its antigen is not identified. Survey-level immunoSEQ v3.0 assays were run. TCRdb keeps only in-frame clones here, not all; method: immunoSEQ multiplex PCR. The sample carries over 25,000 clones, nearly 95% recorded once. Trimming stripped 4 bases from V and 0 bases from J, with 6 bases between. This CDR3 spans 14 amino acids. Germline CDR1 reads LNHDA; CDR2 reads SQIVND (reference sequence). These data originate in a study of long-term antiretroviral therapy in people with HIV. Study-level information: In the earliest collections, sampling predates the 2015 immediate-ART recommendation by about a decade.

Study observations and caveats: The study found narrower CDR3 length ranges in HIV repertoires than in controls. Patients on ART gained diversity, which nonetheless stayed below transplant donor controls.

The sample here was unsorted PBMCs, taken 6.2 years after starting antiretroviral therapy. The V and J genes are TRBV19 and TRBJ1-4; D remains unclear. The TCR comes from a man aged 35-49 years with HIV. This CDR3 is CASSRSATNEKLFF. CDR3 in DNA: TGTGCCAGTAGTAGGTCGGCAACTAATGAAAAACTGTTTTTT.